Described below is a single T cell receptor beta chain sequence and its context. V was shortened by 4 bases and J by 3 bases, with 19 bases between the two germline ends. Germline values: CDR1 KGHSH, CDR2 LQKENI. There are 17 residues in the CDR3. These data come from a study of blood T cell repertoires in COVID-19. TCRdb's table, derived via immunoSEQ multiplex PCR, lists solely in-frame clones and lacks some. Among just over 300,000 clones listed, 87% were seen once. The chain joins TRBV18 to TRBJ1-5; tentative D call: TRBD1 (5 bases). The receptor was isolated from a woman aged 18-30 years who had recovered from COVID-19. Source material: PBMCs or T cells enriched from blood (not recorded which). CDR3: CASSQGVGLATNQPQHF. In DNA form, the CDR3 reads TGTGCCAGCTCACAAGGGGTGGGACTGGCTACCAATCAGCCCCAGCATTTT.